The following is a T cell receptor (beta chain) sequence with its context. The target antigen is unknown. The V end lost 7 bases, the J end lost 6 bases, and 16 bases lay between the germline ends. Germline CDR1 reads MDHEN; CDR2 reads SYDVKM. This CDR3 has 13 residues. This sample was taken from a study of regulatory T cells in long-lasting Graves disease. Study-level findings and limits: With persistent disease, TRBV28, TRBJ1-2 and TRBJ2-5 were the favored segments.

Time point specified: newly diagnosed GD, antithyroid drugs for less than 3 months. Generation of the TCR library employed RNA extracted from PBMCs. TCR beta libraries were built with iRepertoire HTBI primers and Arm-PCR of CDR3 regions. Each CDR3 protein gets one entry after TCRdb re-called the multiplex PCR reads with MiXCR. The sample shows 440,000 or so distinct CDR3 sequences, roughly 15% of them seen only once. This sample was shared with a second study, whose subject was T cells in Graves' hyperthyroidism and ophthalmopathy. As that study records: Clinical symptoms, serum thyroxine and TRAb, thyroid ultrasound and orbital computed tomography together formed the diagnostic basis. The HTBI primer set served for first-round RT-PCR of the TCR CDR3. Ophthalmopathy, which appeared later, was predicted by the model a median about 6 months before onset.

The clonotype was recovered from a woman aged 25 to 39 with Graves disease. This chain links TRBV28 with TRBJ2-7; tentative D call: TRBD1 (5 bases). Material: peripheral blood mononuclear cells (PBMCs), obtained at new diagnosis, from a patient treated with antithyroid drugs. The CDR3 nucleotides read TGTGCCAGCACCACGACAGACCGGAGCGAGCAGTACTTC. It translates to CASTTTDRSEQYF.